There are many counts of the clone carrying this T cell receptor beta chain. Its antigen is currently unknown. Trimming removed 1 base at V and 2 bases at J, with 9 bases between. Germline CDR1 and CDR2: LGHNA and YNFKEQ. The CDR3 is 14 residues long. The data originate from a study of tumor-infiltrating lymphocytes in primary liver carcinoma. Overall study findings and caveats: Tumors significantly exceeded blood in top-250-clone fraction (p = 0.039). The use of bulk unsorted samples meant that CD4+ and CD8+ repertoires were not compared.

Both blood RNA, taken from unsorted whole blood, and germline DNA were extracted. The study enrolled treatment-naive patients with chronic HBV infection. The researchers drew 3.5 to 4.5 milliliters of peripheral blood before surgery. TCR beta cDNA came from roughly 0.45 ug total RNA, primed with a constant-region primer. Three nested multiplex PCR rounds, a slightly modified ARM-PCR, produced the libraries for TCR beta. The two initial PCR rounds, nine to eleven cycles each, used TRBV1-TRBV30 forward and C-beta reverse primers. A single record per CDR3 protein comes from TCRdb applying MiXCR to the multiplex PCR reads. The data contain 300,000 to 350,000 distinct CDR3 sequences, less than 75% of them singletons.

The chain uses TRBV4-2 and TRBJ2-7; the D gene is possibly TRBD2 (5 bases). This sequence originates from a man aged 40-50 years with primary liver carcinoma and hepatitis B virus infection. Sample: peripheral blood. The CDR3 here is CASSQVPGTYEQYF. CDR3 nucleotide sequence: TGTGCCAGCAGCCAAGTTCCGGGAACCTACGAGCAGTACTTC.